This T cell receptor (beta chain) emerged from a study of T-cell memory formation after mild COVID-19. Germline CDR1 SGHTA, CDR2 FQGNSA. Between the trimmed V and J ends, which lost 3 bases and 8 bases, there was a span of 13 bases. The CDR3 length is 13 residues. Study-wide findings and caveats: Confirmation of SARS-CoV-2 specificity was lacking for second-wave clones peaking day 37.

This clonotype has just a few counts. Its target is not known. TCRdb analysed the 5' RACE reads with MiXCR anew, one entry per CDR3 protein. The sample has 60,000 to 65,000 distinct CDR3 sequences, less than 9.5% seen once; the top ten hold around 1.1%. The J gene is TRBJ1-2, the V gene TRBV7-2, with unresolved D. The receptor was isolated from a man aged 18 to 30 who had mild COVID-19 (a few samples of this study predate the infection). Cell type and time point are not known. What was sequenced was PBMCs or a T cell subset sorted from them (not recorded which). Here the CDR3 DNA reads TGTGCCAGCAGCTTTCCTCGGCCCACGGGCTACACCTTC. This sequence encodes CASSFPRPTGYTF.